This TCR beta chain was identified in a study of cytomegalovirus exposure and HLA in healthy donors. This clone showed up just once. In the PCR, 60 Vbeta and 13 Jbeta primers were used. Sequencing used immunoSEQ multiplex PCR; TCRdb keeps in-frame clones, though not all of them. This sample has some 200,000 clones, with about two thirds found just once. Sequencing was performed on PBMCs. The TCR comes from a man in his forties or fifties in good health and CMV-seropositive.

The CDR3 sequence: CASRGGQGAGWNTDTQYF. In DNA form, the CDR3 reads TGTGCCAGCAGGGGGGGACAGGGGGCGGGGTGGAACACAGATACGCAGTATTTT. The chain uses TRBV2 and TRBJ2-3; 12 bases align to TRBD1. V lost 6 bases to trimming and J lost 2 bases; unmatched junction nucleotides: 12. The V gene's germline CDR1 is SNHLY and CDR2 FYNNEI. The CDR3 totals 18 residues.